A selection of T cell receptor beta chains follows, all from one sample in a study of blood T cell repertoires in COVID-19. The table came from immunoSEQ multiplex PCR; TCRdb's copy has only in-frame clones and leaves some out. The sample gives some 250,000 clones, 70% to 90% of which show up once; 0.95% to 1% is in the top ten. Sequencing used peripheral blood. The receptor source for this set is a woman between 40 and 50 years old who had recovered from COVID-19. The CDR3 runs from the conserved cysteine through the conserved F or W. Fields, in order: V gene, D gene, J gene, clone size, CDR3 DNA, CDR3 protein. The D gene is left open where the match is weak. Clone size is shown for a subset of rows, as once, few, many or a class of expanded clone.

v_gene: TRBV30
d_gene: TRBD2
j_gene: TRBJ2-5
abundance: -
CDR3nt: TGTGCCTGGAGCGGGGGAGCGGGGGAGACCCAGTACTTC
CDR3aa: CAWSGGAGETQYF

v_gene: TRBV9
d_gene: -
j_gene: TRBJ2-3
abundance: once
CDR3nt: TGTGCCAGCAGCGTAGGGGGCCAGGAAACTAGCACAGATACGCAGTATTTT
CDR3aa: CASSVGGQETSTDTQYF

v_gene: TRBV7-3
d_gene: TRBD2
j_gene: TRBJ2-1
abundance: -
CDR3nt: TGTGCCAGCGCGGCTAGCGGAGGAAGCTCCTACAATGAGCAGTTCTTC
CDR3aa: CASAASGGSSYNEQFF

v_gene: TRBV19
d_gene: TRBD1
j_gene: TRBJ2-3
abundance: -
CDR3nt: TGTGCCAGTAGTGTCCGAACAGGGGACACAGATACGCAGTATTTT
CDR3aa: CASSVRTGDTDTQYF

v_gene: TRBV10-3
d_gene: TRBD2
j_gene: TRBJ2-1
abundance: -
CDR3nt: TGTGCCATCAGGCCGGGGGGCAATGAGCAGTTCTTC
CDR3aa: CAIRPGGNEQFF

v_gene: TRBV5-6
d_gene: -
j_gene: TRBJ1-1
abundance: -
CDR3nt: TGTGCCAGCAGCTCCTTCCTTGAAGCTTTCTTT
CDR3aa: CASSSFLEAFF

v_gene: TRBV6-5
d_gene: TRBD2
j_gene: TRBJ2-1
abundance: -
CDR3nt: TGTGCCAGCACCAGCCTAGCGGAATCCTACAATGAGCAGTTCTTC
CDR3aa: CASTSLAESYNEQFF

v_gene: TRBV7-9
d_gene: -
j_gene: TRBJ2-2
abundance: -
CDR3nt: TGTGCCAGCAGCACCCGGGGGGAGCTGTTTTTT
CDR3aa: CASSTRGELFF

v_gene: TRBV7-2
d_gene: TRBD2
j_gene: TRBJ2-1
abundance: -
CDR3nt: TGTGCCAGCTTCCTGGGACTAGCGGGATTCAATGAGCAGTTCTTC
CDR3aa: CASFLGLAGFNEQFF

v_gene: TRBV9
d_gene: TRBD1
j_gene: TRBJ1-3
abundance: -
CDR3nt: TGTGCCAGCAGCCCACCCCCAGGGGGCCCTGGAAACACCATATATTTT
CDR3aa: CASSPPPGGPGNTIYF

v_gene: TRBV10-3
d_gene: -
j_gene: TRBJ1-3
abundance: once
CDR3nt: TGTGCCATCAGTGATCTAGGCGGGGTTGAGAACACCATATATTTT
CDR3aa: CAISDLGGVENTIYF

v_gene: TRBV29-1
d_gene: TRBD2
j_gene: TRBJ2-3
abundance: -
CDR3nt: TGCAGCGTTGTGGCGGGAGGGCCCACAGATACGCAGTATTTT
CDR3aa: CSVVAGGPTDTQYF

v_gene: TRBV6-5
d_gene: -
j_gene: TRBJ2-1
abundance: -
CDR3nt: TGTGCCAGCAGTACCAGCGGATACAATGAGCAGTTCTTC
CDR3aa: CASSTSGYNEQFF

v_gene: TRBV5-5
d_gene: TRBD2
j_gene: TRBJ2-1
abundance: -
CDR3nt: TGTGCCAGCAGCCCGGGAGGTGAGCAGTTCTTC
CDR3aa: CASSPGGEQFF

v_gene: TRBV2
d_gene: TRBD1
j_gene: TRBJ2-7
abundance: -
CDR3nt: TGTGCCAGCAGGGAGACAGGGACCAACTACGAGCAGTACTTC
CDR3aa: CASRETGTNYEQYF

v_gene: TRBV9
d_gene: -
j_gene: TRBJ2-1
abundance: -
CDR3nt: TGTGCCAGCAGCGACAGGTCCCCGAGCTCCTACAATGAGCAGTTCTTC
CDR3aa: CASSDRSPSSYNEQFF

v_gene: TRBV2
d_gene: TRBD2
j_gene: TRBJ2-2
abundance: -
CDR3nt: TGTGCCAGCAGTGAGACTAGCGGGAGCGTCGGGGAGCTGTTTTTT
CDR3aa: CASSETSGSVGELFF

v_gene: TRBV6-5
d_gene: TRBD1
j_gene: TRBJ2-7
abundance: -
CDR3nt: TGTGCCAGCAGTTACCGGGGACAGGGGGCTTACGAGCAGTACTTC
CDR3aa: CASSYRGQGAYEQYF

v_gene: TRBV6-5
d_gene: TRBD2
j_gene: TRBJ2-7
abundance: few
CDR3nt: TGTGCCACCCAGCGGGGTACCTCCTACGAGCAGTACTTC
CDR3aa: CATQRGTSYEQYF

v_gene: TRBV7-9
d_gene: -
j_gene: TRBJ1-3
abundance: -
CDR3nt: TGTGCCAGCCGCCCGAGCTCTGGAAACACCATATATTTT
CDR3aa: CASRPSSGNTIYF

v_gene: TRBV6-5
d_gene: -
j_gene: TRBJ2-4
abundance: -
CDR3nt: TGTGCCAGCAGTTACCAGGGTACCAAAAACATTCAGTACTTC
CDR3aa: CASSYQGTKNIQYF

v_gene: TRBV27
d_gene: -
j_gene: TRBJ2-3
abundance: -
CDR3nt: TGTGCCAGCAGTTTTAACAGGGTGACGGATACGCAGTATTTT
CDR3aa: CASSFNRVTDTQYF

v_gene: TRBV27
d_gene: TRBD1
j_gene: TRBJ1-6
abundance: -
CDR3nt: TGTGCCAGCAGTTTCACCCACCCCGGGACAGGTTATAATTCACCCCTCCACTTT
CDR3aa: CASSFTHPGTGYNSPLHF

v_gene: TRBV2
d_gene: -
j_gene: TRBJ1-2
abundance: -
CDR3nt: TGTGCCAGCACCGGTGGGGGGAACTATGGCTACACCTTC
CDR3aa: CASTGGGNYGYTF

v_gene: TRBV18
d_gene: TRBD2
j_gene: TRBJ2-1
abundance: -
CDR3nt: TGTGCCAGCTCACCACCAAGGACTAGCGGGTACAATGAGCAGTTCTTC
CDR3aa: CASSPPRTSGYNEQFF

v_gene: TRBV18
d_gene: -
j_gene: TRBJ1-2
abundance: few
CDR3nt: TGTGCCAGCTCAACGACAGGCCCCCCGAACTATGGCTACACCTTC
CDR3aa: CASSTTGPPNYGYTF

v_gene: TRBV19
d_gene: TRBD2
j_gene: TRBJ2-2
abundance: -
CDR3nt: TGTGCCAGTAGTGGGCCTAGCGGGATCACCGGGGAGCTGTTTTTT
CDR3aa: CASSGPSGITGELFF

v_gene: TRBV30
d_gene: -
j_gene: TRBJ1-2
abundance: -
CDR3nt: TGTGCCTGGAGTGATAGGAGGGGAGGTGGCTACACCTTC
CDR3aa: CAWSDRRGGGYTF

v_gene: TRBV3-1/TRBV3-2
d_gene: -
j_gene: TRBJ2-5
abundance: -
CDR3nt: TGTGCCAGCAGCCACTGGCCGCCAGGGGAGACCCAGTACTTC
CDR3aa: CASSHWPPGETQYF